This TCR beta chain was sequenced for a study of blood T cell repertoires in COVID-19. The wider study: PBMCs, B-cell-depleted T cells, or T cells were the source of the cDNA or gDNA that made up the material.

The germline V gene has CDR1 KGHDR and CDR2 SFDVKD. V lost 5 bases and J lost 3, with 15 bases in between. The length of the CDR3 is 15 residues. Here immunoSEQ multiplex PCR was the method, and the copy in TCRdb shows in-frame clones only, minus some. The sample records roughly 200,000 clones, roughly 89% being singletons. What was sequenced was peripheral blood. This sequence joins TRBV24-1 and TRBJ1-1; no firm D call. The source is a man aged 45-65 years with acute or convalescent COVID-19. Here the CDR3 reads CATSGTAPRDTEAFF. The CDR3 region has the DNA TGTGCCACCAGTGGGACGGCCCCGAGGGACACTGAAGCTTTCTTT.